The 30 T cell receptor beta chains presented below share a single source sample, sequenced in a study of blood T cell repertoires in COVID-19. Sequencing was performed with immunoSEQ multiplex PCR; in TCRdb, only in-frame clones are kept and a portion is missing. The repertoire holds hundreds of thousands of clones, with approximately 90% as singletons. Sequenced sample: peripheral blood. The receptors shown here come from a woman aged 40-49 years who had recovered from COVID-19.

The chain has TRBV4-3 and TRBJ2-3, with D unresolved. There are 13 residues in the CDR3. The V gene lost 1 base and the J gene lost 5 bases, with 7 bases spanning the gap. Germline values: CDR1 LGHNA, CDR2 YSLEER. The DNA for the CDR3 is TGCGCCAGCAGCCAAGGCTTGAGAGATACGCAGTATTTT. Its translation: CASSQGLRDTQYF.

V and J are TRBV11-2 and TRBJ1-2, with 8 positions matching TRBD1. J was trimmed by 8 bases and V by 5 bases; bases with no gene match: 13. Germline V gene sequence: CDR1 SGHAT, CDR2 FQNNGV. The CDR3 runs 15 residues. CDR3 in DNA: TGTGCCAGCAGCCGAACAGGGGGGAAGAGTTCCGGCTACACCTTC. Translating gives CASSRTGGKSSGYTF.

V is TRBV19 and J is TRBJ1-2, with D tentatively TRBD1 (6 bases). V was trimmed by 9 bases and J by 2 bases, leaving 16 bases between them. This CDR3 region has 14 residues. The germline V gene encodes CDR1 LNHDA and CDR2 SQIVND (reference sequence). CDR3 DNA sequence: TGTGCCAGCCGGACCCCGGGACACAACTATGGCTACACCTTC. Its protein is CASRTPGHNYGYTF.

The chain is built from TRBV6-2 or TRBV6-3 and TRBJ1-5; 10 bases line up with TRBD1. The V gene's germline CDR1 is MNHEY and CDR2 SVGEGT. The CDR3 has 16 amino acids. The junction had 6 bases not matched to a gene; V was cut back by 5 bases and J by 2 bases. CDR3 sequence: CASSRRTGGGNQPQHF. CDR3 in DNA: TGTGCCAGCAGTCGTCGGACAGGGGGGGGCAATCAGCCCCAGCATTTT.

This clone came up a few times. The V and J genes are TRBV6-5 and TRBJ1-1, with D maybe TRBD1 (5 bases). The CDR3 runs to 15 residues. The V gene's germline CDR1 is MNHEY and CDR2 SVGAGI. The ends were cut back, 7 bases at V and 5 bases at J, with 20 bases in the middle. CDR3 nucleotides: TGTGCCAGCACCCCACGGGGGGGTGGAGGGACTGAAGCTTTCTTT. Protein product: CASTPRGGGGTEAFF.

V is TRBV12-3 or TRBV12-4 and J is TRBJ2-7; D is undetermined. This CDR3 has 11 amino acids. V dropped 1 base and J dropped 10 bases, with 8 bases sitting between them. Here the CDR3 DNA reads TGTGCCAGCAGTTTAGATGTAGTACAGTACTTC. This translates into CASSLDVVQYF.

This chain uses TRBV30 with TRBJ2-2, with TRBD1 identical over 9 bases. Germline CDR1 reads GTSNPN; CDR2 reads SVGIG (reference sequence). Unmatched junction bases numbered 7, after V lost 2 bases and J lost 6 bases. CDR3 length: 15 amino acids. The CDR3 DNA follows: TGTGCCTGGAGTTGGGGACAGGGAGGGGCCGGGGAGCTGTTTTTT. Amino acids: CAWSWGQGGAGELFF. The full variable domain, completed using reference TRBV30 and TRBJ2-2, is SQTIHQWPATLVQPVGSPLSLECTVEGTSNPNLYWYRQAAGRGLQLLFYSVGIGQISSEVPQNLSASRPQDRQFILSSKKLLLSDSGFYLCAWSWGQGGAGELFFGEGSRLTVL.

The chain carries TRBV7-2 and TRBJ2-7; the D gene is possibly TRBD2 (6 bases). Deletions cut 5 bases from V and 0 bases from J, with 11 bases between. CDR1 is SGHTA, CDR2 FQGNSA, per germline. The CDR3 has 14 residues. In DNA form, the CDR3 reads TGTGCCAGCAGCCCCAGGACTACCTCCTACGAGCAGTACTTC. As protein: CASSPRTTSYEQYF.

This CDR3 is CATPVGAGAKNIQYF. CDR3 coding DNA: TGTGCCACCCCCGTGGGCGCGGGGGCCAAAAACATTCAGTACTTC. The chain joins TRBV19 to TRBJ2-4; tentative D call: TRBD2 (6 bases). The CDR3 contains 15 residues. CDR1 LNHDA and CDR2 SQIVND come from the germline V gene (reference sequence). V lost 10 bases and J 1 base, leaving 17 bases between the germline ends.

The V gene is TRBV30, the J gene TRBJ1-4; the D gene is possibly TRBD1 (5 bases). Trimming left V 0 bases short and J 7 bases short, with 12 bases between. CDR3 length: 14 amino acids. Germline V gives CDR1 GTSNPN, CDR2 SVGIG (reference sequence). CDR3 nucleotide sequence: TGTGCCTGGAGTGTTGGGGGGGGGTTTGAAAAACTGTTTTTT. Translating gives CAWSVGGGFEKLFF.

The genes are TRBV14 and TRBJ1-1; D is possibly TRBD1 (5 bases). Trimming cost V 0 bases and J 5 bases, with 10 bases left between them. This CDR3 comprises 14 residues. Germline values: CDR1 SGHDN, CDR2 FVKESK. The CDR3 coding sequence is TGTGCCAGCAGCCAAGATCGGGGGGTAACTGAAGCTTTCTTT. This encodes CASSQDRGVTEAFF. Combining the CDR3 with reference TRBV14 and TRBJ1-1 gives the whole variable domain EAGVTQFPSHSVIEKGQTVTLRCDPISGHDNLYWYRRVMGKEIKFLLHFVKESKQDESGMPNNRFLAERTGGTYSTLKVQPAELEDSGVYFCASSQDRGVTEAFFGQGTRLTVV.

In its sample, this clone was seen a few times. The chain combines TRBV30 with TRBJ2-7; D gene unclear. The CDR3 has 10 residues. The germline V gene has CDR1 GTSNPN and CDR2 SVGIG (reference sequence). Trimming took 3 bases from V and 2 from J, leaving 2 bases between them. CDR3 sequence reads: CAWSAYEQYF. The CDR3 region has the DNA TGTGCCTGGAGCGCCTACGAGCAGTACTTC.

The V call is TRBV3-1 (or the pseudogene TRBV3-2), the J call TRBJ2-3; D might be TRBD1 (6 bases). With 3 bases removed from V and 1 base from J, the gap between germline ends came to 11 bases. The germline V gene encodes CDR1 LGHDT and CDR2 YNNKEL (reference sequence). This CDR3 region has 15 residues. The CDR3 spells CASSHLPGGTDTQYF. CDR3 coding DNA: TGTGCCAGCAGCCACCTCCCAGGGGGCACAGATACGCAGTATTTT.

The chain combines TRBV15 with TRBJ1-6; D might be TRBD1 (6 bases). This CDR3 is built from 19 residues. Germline assignment: CDR1 LNHNV and CDR2 YYDKDF (reference sequence). Trimming left V 0 bases short and J 7 bases short, with 22 bases between. In DNA, the CDR3 is TGTGCCACCAGCAGAGATCACATCGGGCCGGGGGGCAAGAATTCACCCCTCCACTTT. It encodes CATSRDHIGPGGKNSPLHF.

The chain links TRBV29-1 to TRBJ2-7; unclear D gene. The CDR3 sequence is 12 residues long. Germline CDR1 and CDR2: SQVTM and ANQGSEA. V was trimmed by 4 bases and J by 4 bases, leaving 11 bases between them. CDR3 sequence (DNA): TGCAGCGTTGGACCCCCAGGATACGAGCAGTACTTC. Protein: CSVGPPGYEQYF.

The rearrangement links TRBV15 to TRBJ1-5, with TRBD1 as a possible D gene (6 bases). V was cut by 7 bases and J by 8 bases, with 24 bases left in between. The CDR3 is made up of 16 amino acids. Germline V gene data show CDR1 as LNHNV and CDR2 as YYDKDF (reference sequence). CDR3 loop: CATKGGGRLAGEPQHF. CDR3 nucleotide sequence: TGTGCCACCAAGGGGGGTGGCCGCCTCGCGGGGGAGCCCCAGCATTTT. Complete variable domain (other parts from reference TRBV15 and TRBJ1-5): DAMVIQNPRYQVTQFGKPVTLSCSQTLNHNVMYWYQQKSSQAPKLLFHYYDKDFNNEADTPDNFQSRRPNTSFCFLDIRSPGLGDTAMYLCATKGGGRLAGEPQHFGDGTRLSIL.

J is TRBJ2-5 and V is TRBV27; D perhaps matches TRBD2 (5 bases). In germline, CDR1 is MNHEY, CDR2 SMNVEV (reference sequence). This CDR3 is 14 amino acids long. Trimming pared 2 bases from V and 5 bases from J, leaving 12 bases between. CDR3 nucleotide sequence: TGTGCCAGCAGTTTACTCGCTAGCAGGGAGACCCAGTACTTC. Translation gives CASSLLASRETQYF.

The chain couples TRBV7-9 to TRBJ2-3, with 7 bases fitting TRBD2. Losses at the gene ends were 5 bases for V and 5 bases for J; bases not matched to a gene: 22. The CDR3 length is 19 residues. Per germline, CDR1 SEHNR and CDR2 FQNEAQ (reference sequence). The CDR3 region has the DNA TGTGCCAGCAGCCCAGGAGGCTATGCGGGAGAGGTCTGGGTAGATACGCAGTATTTT. The encoded protein is CASSPGGYAGEVWVDTQYF.

In its sample, this clone was seen once. The J gene is TRBJ1-5, the V gene TRBV7-2; D not resolved. CDR3 length: 16 residues. Germline values: CDR1 SGHTA, CDR2 FQGNSA. The V end was cut by 3 bases, the J end by 2 bases, with 14 bases between. The CDR3 protein is CASSFPLPAGNQPQHF. The CDR3 region has the DNA TGTGCCAGCAGCTTTCCCCTCCCCGCGGGCAATCAGCCCCAGCATTTT.

This clone has a handful of counts. CDR3 region: CASSFKAGAFF. CDR3 nucleotides: TGTGCCAGCAGTTTTAAGGCGGGGGCTTTCTTT. The rearrangement uses TRBV28 and TRBJ1-1; D ambiguous. The germline CDR1 and CDR2 sequences are MDHEN and SYDVKM. V lost 3 bases to trimming and J lost 11 bases, with 10 bases between them. The CDR3 sequence is 11 residues long. The whole variable domain, filled in from reference TRBV28 and TRBJ1-1, reads DVKVTQSSRYLVKRTGEKVFLECVQDMDHENMFWYRQDPGLGLRLIYFSYDVKMKEKGDIPEGYSVSREKKERFSLILESASTNQTSMYLCASSFKAGAFFGQGTRLTVV.

The chain couples TRBV19 to TRBJ2-2, with D maybe TRBD1 (5 bases). The CDR3 extends over 14 amino acids. V dropped 9 bases and J dropped 5 bases, with 16 bases sitting between them. The germline V gene encodes CDR1 LNHDA and CDR2 SQIVND (reference sequence). The CDR3 is CASREGGATGELFF. The CDR3 DNA follows: TGTGCCAGCAGAGAAGGTGGGGCTACCGGGGAGCTGTTTTTT.

This clone has only a few counts. V and J are TRBV20-1 and TRBJ2-1; D is ambiguous. Germline loops: CDR1 DFQATT, CDR2 SNEGSKA (reference sequence). There are 11 residues in the CDR3. The V end lost 4 bases, the J end lost 12 bases, and 13 bases lay between the germline ends. CDR3 sequence reads: CSATALGSQFF. The DNA of the CDR3 is TGCAGTGCTACGGCACTCGGGTCGCAGTTCTTC.

This clone appeared a few times. V and J are TRBV6-1 and TRBJ1-1, with D hard to call. The CDR3 spans 14 residues. V gave up 1 base and J gave up 4 bases, with 10 bases separating them. CDR1 and CDR2 (germline): MNHNS, SASEGT. CDR3 sequence reads: CASSEVAAGTEAFF. The CDR3 DNA follows: TGTGCCAGCAGTGAAGTCGCAGCAGGCACTGAAGCTTTCTTT.

This chain uses TRBV30 with TRBJ1-5; D might be TRBD1 (6 bases). Germline-derived CDR1 and CDR2 are GTSNPN and SVGIG (reference sequence). This CDR3 contains 15 residues. Trimming left V 1 base short and J 3 bases short, with 13 bases between. In DNA form, the CDR3 reads TGTGCCTGGAGTGAGGGTACAGGGAACAATCAGCCCCAGCATTTT. It codes for CAWSEGTGNNQPQHF. Together with reference TRBV30 and TRBJ1-5, the CDR3 gives the full variable domain: SQTIHQWPATLVQPVGSPLSLECTVEGTSNPNLYWYRQAAGRGLQLLFYSVGIGQISSEVPQNLSASRPQDRQFILSSKKLLLSDSGFYLCAWSEGTGNNQPQHFGDGTRLSIL.

The count of this clone is one. The chain is built from TRBV5-6 and TRBJ2-1, with D tentatively TRBD1 (6 bases). V was clipped by 4 bases and J by 1 base, with 9 bases between them. This CDR3 has 14 residues. Per the germline V gene, CDR1 is SGHDT and CDR2 is YYEEEE. CDR3: CASSPQGSYNEQFF. Written as DNA, the CDR3 is TGTGCCAGCAGCCCCCAGGGGTCCTACAATGAGCAGTTCTTC.

CDR3 amino acids: CAWSARGLAGVIGQFF. The CDR3 DNA reads TGTGCCTGGAGTGCCCGCGGGCTAGCGGGAGTCATTGGGCAGTTCTTC. The J gene is TRBJ2-1, the V gene TRBV30; 10 positions match TRBD2. After removal of 1 base from V and 12 bases from J, the junction contained 15 bases not matched to a gene. Looked up from germline, CDR1 is GTSNPN and CDR2 is SVGIG (reference sequence). The CDR3 runs to 16 residues.

The V call is TRBV24-1, the J call TRBJ2-7; 9 bases match TRBD1. The germline CDR1 and CDR2 sequences are KGHDR and SFDVKD. J was trimmed by 2 bases and V by 0 bases; bases with no gene match: 16. The CDR3 runs to 20 residues. This chain's CDR3 is CATSDLGPGQGPRAPYEQYV. CDR3 in DNA: TGTGCCACCAGTGATTTGGGGCCGGGACAGGGCCCCCGGGCCCCCTACGAGCAGTACGTC.

This clone has just a few counts. The gene calls are TRBV5-6 and TRBJ1-2, with D unclear. V gave up 0 bases and J gave up 0 bases, with 6 bases separating them. The CDR3 is 14 residues long. The germline CDR1 and CDR2 sequences are SGHDT and YYEEEE. The CDR3 region has the DNA TGTGCCAGCAGCTTGGGGAGCGCTAACTATGGCTACACCTTC. This codes for CASSLGSANYGYTF.

To note about this clone: Additional DNA sequences in this sample encode the identical CDR3. The rearrangement joins TRBV3-1 (or the pseudogene TRBV3-2) to TRBJ2-7; D is possibly TRBD1 (5 bases). The germline gives CDR1 LGHDT, CDR2 YNNKEL (reference sequence). V was pared by 1 base and J by 6 bases, with 7 bases between. This CDR3 contains 12 residues. The CDR3 spells CASSQGGGEQYV. DNA for the CDR3: TGTGCCAGCAGCCAAGGGGGCGGCGAGCAGTACGTC.

This clone was picked up one time. The chain employs TRBV4-3 and TRBJ1-2; 8 bases map to TRBD1. The V gene end was trimmed by 3 bases and the J gene end by 4 bases; junction bases not matched to a gene: 7. The CDR3 contains 15 residues. The germline V gene encodes CDR1 LGHNA and CDR2 YSLEER. The CDR3 here is CASSHATGGSYGYTF. The DNA for the CDR3 is TGCGCCAGCAGCCACGCAACAGGGGGATCCTATGGCTACACCTTC.